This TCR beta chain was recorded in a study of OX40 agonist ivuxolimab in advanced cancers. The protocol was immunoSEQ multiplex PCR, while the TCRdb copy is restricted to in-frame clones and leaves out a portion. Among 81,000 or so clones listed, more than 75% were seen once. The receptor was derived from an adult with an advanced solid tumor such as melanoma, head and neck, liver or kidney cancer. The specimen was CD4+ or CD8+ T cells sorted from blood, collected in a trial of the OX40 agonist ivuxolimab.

CDR3 in amino acids: CATNADSRGNTEAFF. The CDR3 coding sequence is TGTGCCACCAACGCAGACAGCCGTGGGAACACTGAAGCTTTCTTT. The chain employs TRBV15 and TRBJ1-1, with D possibly TRBD1 on 5 matching bases. V was shortened by 7 bases and J by 1 base, with 16 bases between the two germline ends. Germline CDR1 LNHNV, CDR2 YYDKDF (reference sequence). CDR3 length equals 15 residues.